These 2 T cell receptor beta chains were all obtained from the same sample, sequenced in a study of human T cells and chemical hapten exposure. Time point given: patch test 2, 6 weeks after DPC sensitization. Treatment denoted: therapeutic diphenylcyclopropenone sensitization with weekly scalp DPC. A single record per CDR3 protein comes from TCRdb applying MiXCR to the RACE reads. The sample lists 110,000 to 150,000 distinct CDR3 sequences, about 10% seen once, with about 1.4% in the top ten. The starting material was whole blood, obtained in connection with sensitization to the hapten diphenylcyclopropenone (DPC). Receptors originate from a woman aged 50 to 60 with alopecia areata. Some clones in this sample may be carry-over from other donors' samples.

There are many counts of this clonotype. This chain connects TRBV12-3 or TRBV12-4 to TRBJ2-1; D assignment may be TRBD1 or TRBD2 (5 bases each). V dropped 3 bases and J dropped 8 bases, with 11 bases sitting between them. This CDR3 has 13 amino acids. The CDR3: CASSLGRGYEQFF. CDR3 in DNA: TGTGCCAGCAGTTTGGGACGGGGCTATGAGCAGTTCTTC.

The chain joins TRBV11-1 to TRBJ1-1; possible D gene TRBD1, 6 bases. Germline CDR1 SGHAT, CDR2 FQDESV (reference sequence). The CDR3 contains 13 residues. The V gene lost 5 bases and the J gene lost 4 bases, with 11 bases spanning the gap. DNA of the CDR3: TGTGCCAGCAGCCTTGGACAGCCCACTGAAGCTTTCTTT. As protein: CASSLGQPTEAFF.